A single sample is the source of the 27 T cell receptor beta chains below, sequenced in a study of blood T cell repertoires in COVID-19. Sequencing used immunoSEQ multiplex PCR; TCRdb keeps in-frame clones, though not all of them. The data contain about 35,000 clones, around 77% of them singletons. The specimen sequenced was peripheral blood. The receptors shown here come from a human donor in a cohort sampled during active COVID-19.

This clone has only one observation. The chain is built from TRBV6-5 and TRBJ1-4; 10 bases fit TRBD1. The junction had 9 bases not matched to a gene; V was cut back by 10 bases and J by 7 bases. CDR1 MNHEY and CDR2 SVGAGI come from the germline V gene. The length of the CDR3 is 14 residues. CDR3 protein: CAIHTTGGVEKLFF. The CDR3 DNA follows: TGTGCCATCCATACGACAGGGGGCGTTGAAAAACTGTTTTTT.

The chain couples TRBV30 to TRBJ1-1, with D unresolved. The V gene's germline CDR1 is GTSNPN and CDR2 SVGIG (reference sequence). The CDR3 runs to 15 residues. V lost 4 bases and J 2 bases, leaving 17 bases between the germline ends. CDR3 DNA sequence: TGTGCCTGGACCGCCCCACGGAGATTAAACACTGAAGCTTTCTTT. Translated, it gives CAWTAPRRLNTEAFF. The full variable domain, rest sourced from reference TRBV30 and TRBJ1-1, is SQTIHQWPATLVQPVGSPLSLECTVEGTSNPNLYWYRQAAGRGLQLLFYSVGIGQISSEVPQNLSASRPQDRQFILSSKKLLLSDSGFYLCAWTAPRRLNTEAFFGQGTRLTVV.

To note about this clone: Other DNA sequences in this specimen translate into the identical CDR3. This chain connects TRBV6-2 or TRBV6-3 to TRBJ2-1; 12 nucleotides match TRBD2. Germline assignment: CDR1 MNHEY and CDR2 SVGEGT. The CDR3 consists of 17 residues. J was trimmed by 3 bases and V by 0 bases; bases with no gene match: 3. The CDR3 DNA reads as TGTGCCAGCAGTTACTCAGGACTAGCGGGGATCTACAATGAGCAGTTCTTC. Encoded protein: CASSYSGLAGIYNEQFF.

In the case of this clone: The junction departs from the called germline gene at one end, perhaps through a read error. The chain links TRBV27 to TRBJ1-4, with D unresolved. The CDR3 spans 14 residues. CDR1 and CDR2 from the germline V gene are MNHEY and SMNVEV (reference sequence). DNA of the CDR3: TGTGCCAGCAGGTTATTAGCAACTAATGAAAAACTGTTTTTT. Protein product: CASRLLATNEKLFF.

The chain couples TRBV28 to TRBJ1-2; D possibly corresponds to TRBD1 (5 bases). Deletions cut 3 bases from V and 4 bases from J, with 12 bases between. The CDR3 has 14 residues. Germline V CDR1 and CDR2: MDHEN, SYDVKM. The CDR3 DNA is TGTGCCAGCAGTTTGGGGCAGGCCGTCTATGGCTACACCTTC. Translation: CASSLGQAVYGYTF.

V and J are TRBV7-9 and TRBJ2-7; tentative D call: TRBD1 (6 bases). The CDR3 loop spans 12 amino acids. Trimming took 1 base from V and 12 from J, leaving 13 bases between them. Germline values: CDR1 SEHNR, CDR2 FQNEAQ (reference sequence). CDR3 coding DNA: TGTGCCAGCAGCTTAGGTCGGGGACAAATGTACTTC. Amino acids: CASSLGRGQMYF.

CDR3 sequence (DNA): TGTGCCACCAGTGACCTTGGACTGAACTATAATTCACCCCTCCACTTT. Residues: CATSDLGLNYNSPLHF. V and J are TRBV24-1 and TRBJ1-6; D unresolved. The CDR3 consists of 16 residues. Germline CDR1 and CDR2: KGHDR and SFDVKD. V shed 4 bases and J shed 3 bases, with 12 bases lying between them.

CDR3 sequence: CASSVGHRATQETQYF. The CDR3 DNA reads TGTGCCAGCAGCGTAGGTCACAGGGCTACTCAAGAGACCCAGTACTTC. This chain joins TRBV9 and TRBJ2-5, with D perhaps matching TRBD1 (6 bases). The germline gives CDR1 SGDLS, CDR2 YYNGEE. The CDR3 has 16 residues. Trimming stripped 0 bases from V and 2 bases from J, with 14 bases between.

In this sample, this clone turned up once. This chain uses TRBV20-1 with TRBJ2-1; tentative D call: TRBD2 (6 bases). The CDR3 length is 11 residues. Germline CDR1 is DFQATT and CDR2 is SNEGSKA (reference sequence). V lost 1 base to trimming and J lost 11 bases, with 9 bases between them. CDR3 sequence: CSARGGTKQFF. The CDR3 DNA reads as TGCAGTGCTAGAGGCGGGACCAAGCAGTTCTTC.

J is TRBJ1-5 and V is TRBV6-6, with 9 bases lining up with TRBD1. V was pared by 2 bases and J by 4 bases, with 3 bases of the junction left unmatched. There are 15 residues in the CDR3. CDR1 MNHNY and CDR2 SVGAGI come from the germline V gene (reference sequence). This CDR3 reads CASSYGQGTNQPQHF. The CDR3 coding sequence is TGTGCCAGCAGTTACGGACAGGGGACAAATCAGCCCCAGCATTTT.

The chain combines TRBV28 with TRBJ1-5; D unresolved. The CDR3 runs to 11 residues. Germline CDR1 is MDHEN and CDR2 is SYDVKM. V gave up 5 bases and J gave up 4 bases, with 3 bases separating them. The CDR3 DNA reads as TGTGCCAGCAGTCCGAATCAGCCCCAGCATTTT. It specifies CASSPNQPQHF.

This clone was counted between two and nine times. The chain carries TRBV6-5 and TRBJ2-7, with D perhaps TRBD1 (5 bases). CDR3 size: 15 residues. Trimming pared 2 bases from V and 0 bases from J, leaving 11 bases between. Per germline, CDR1 MNHEY and CDR2 SVGAGI. CDR3 coding DNA: TGTGCCAGCAGTTACAGGGGTCTGAGCTCCTACGAGCAGTACTTC. Protein product: CASSYRGLSSYEQYF.

The chain joins TRBV28 to TRBJ2-1; TRBD2 matches at 10 bases. CDR3 length: 14 amino acids. Germline CDR1 and CDR2: MDHEN and SYDVKM. Germline trimming cut 4 bases from V and 8 bases from J; bases unmatched to any gene: 5. CDR3 in amino acids: CASSWPGLAYEQFF. DNA for the CDR3: TGTGCCAGCAGTTGGCCGGGACTAGCGTATGAGCAGTTCTTC.

The chain joins TRBV9 to TRBJ2-2; 11 bases line up with TRBD2. Germline V gene lookup returns CDR1 SGDLS and CDR2 YYNGEE. This CDR3 region has 17 residues. With V trimmed by 1 base and J by 1 base, 3 bases remained unmatched. The CDR3 protein is CASSVLAGGRNTGELFF. The CDR3 bases are TGTGCCAGCAGCGTACTAGCGGGGGGTAGGAACACCGGGGAGCTGTTTTTT.

The chain links TRBV6-5 to TRBJ2-7; 10 bases line up with TRBD2. The germline CDR1 and CDR2 sequences are MNHEY and SVGAGI. J lost 1 base, V lost 7 bases, and 7 bases had no gene match. The length of the CDR3 is 15 residues. CDR3 loop: CASKPTSGSSYEQYF. The DNA of the CDR3 is TGTGCCAGCAAACCGACTAGCGGGTCTTCCTACGAGCAGTACTTC.

The chain has TRBV29-1 and TRBJ2-3; 9 positions agree with TRBD2. In germline, CDR1 is SQVTM, CDR2 ANQGSEA. The CDR3 spans 15 residues. V shed 3 bases and J 5 bases; nucleotides not matched to a gene: 9. CDR3: CSVEGLGLARDTQYF. The CDR3, as DNA: TGCAGCGTTGAGGGCCTGGGACTAGCTAGAGATACGCAGTATTTT.

J is TRBJ2-5 and V is TRBV3-1 (or the pseudogene TRBV3-2), with a tentative D call TRBD2 (5 bases). The CDR3 is 16 residues long. Deletions cut 4 bases from V and 9 bases from J, with 24 bases between. Germline V gene lookup returns CDR1 LGHDT and CDR2 YNNKEL (reference sequence). The CDR3 sequence is CASSPPDMEPEAAQYF. Written as DNA, the CDR3 is TGTGCCAGCAGCCCCCCCGACATGGAGCCGGAGGCCGCCCAGTACTTC.

This clone has a count of ten or more. The rearrangement uses TRBV19 and TRBJ2-3; the match to TRBD2 covers 12 bases. Trimming cost V 5 bases and J 2 bases; bases outside gene matches: 8. The germline V gene encodes CDR1 LNHDA and CDR2 SQIVND (reference sequence). CDR3 length: 17 residues. The CDR3 loop reads CASSPMTSGRVTDTQYF. For the CDR3, the DNA is TGTGCCAGTAGTCCTATGACTAGCGGGAGAGTCACAGATACGCAGTATTTT.

As regards this clone: A far larger clone lies a single base away; this is likely a read error. This sequence joins TRBV4-1 and TRBJ1-1, with D possibly TRBD1 on 6 matching bases. Germline CDR1 reads MGHRA; CDR2 reads YSYEKL. This CDR3 is 15 amino acids long. Trimming took off 8 bases at V and 1 base at J, with 17 bases between the two ends. CDR3 nucleotides: TGCGCCAGCCGCCGCCGGGGGGCGCGGAACACTGAAGCTTTCTTT. It yields the protein CASRRRGARNTEAFF.

CDR3 amino acids: CATRPQGSYEQYF. The CDR3, as DNA: TGTGCCACCCGACCACAGGGATCCTACGAGCAGTACTTC. This sequence joins TRBV19 and TRBJ2-7, with a possible D match to TRBD1 (6 bases). The V gene lost 10 bases and the J gene lost 1 base, with 14 bases spanning the gap. This CDR3 contains 13 residues. CDR1 is LNHDA and CDR2 is SQIVND in the germline V gene (reference sequence). Supplemented by reference TRBV19 and TRBJ2-7, the full variable domain reads DGGITQSPKYLFRKEGQNVTLSCEQNLNHDAMYWYRQDPGQGLRLIYYSQIVNDFQKGDIAEGYSVSREKKESFPLTVTSAQKNPTAFYLCATRPQGSYEQYFGPGTRLTVT.

This clone was picked up a small number of times. The V gene is TRBV5-1, the J gene TRBJ2-2, with 13 bases aligning to TRBD2. The V and J ends lost 4 bases and 5 bases, in that order; junction bases with no gene match: 11. The germline CDR1 and CDR2 sequences are SGHRS and YFSETQ. The length of the CDR3 is 18 residues. CDR3 nucleotide sequence: TGCGCCAGCAGCGCCGGACTAGCGGGAGTCGTCGTAACCGGGGAGCTGTTTTTT. Its protein is CASSAGLAGVVVTGELFF.

The J gene is TRBJ2-7, the V gene TRBV6-6; 10 bases are shared with TRBD2. Per germline, CDR1 MNHNY and CDR2 SVGAGI (reference sequence). CDR3 length: 14 amino acids. V lost 5 bases, J lost 3 bases, and 4 bases stayed unmatched. In nucleotides, the CDR3 is TGTGCCAGCAGTCAGCGGGGGGGGCGCTACGAGCAGTACTTC. Its protein product is CASSQRGGRYEQYF.

This chain joins TRBV6-1 and TRBJ2-7; the match to TRBD1 covers 8 bases. V trimming: 3 bases; J trimming: 0 bases; junction bases outside the gene matches: 7. Germline loops: CDR1 MNHNS, CDR2 SASEGT. The CDR3 loop spans 16 amino acids. The CDR3 sequence: CASSDPRTGSSYEQYF. CDR3 bases: TGTGCCAGCAGTGACCCAAGGACAGGGAGCTCCTACGAGCAGTACTTC.

The rearrangement uses TRBV9 and TRBJ1-4, with a weak D call TRBD1 (6 bases). V dropped 3 bases and J dropped 5 bases, with 14 bases sitting between them. CDR3 length: 15 amino acids. Looked up from germline, CDR1 is SGDLS and CDR2 is YYNGEE. This chain's CDR3 is CASSAQDSRNEKLFF. DNA of the CDR3: TGTGCCAGCAGCGCCCAGGACAGTCGCAATGAAAAACTGTTTTTT.

The rearrangement links TRBV14 to TRBJ2-7; TRBD2 is a possible D gene (6 bases). Trimming removed 3 bases from V and 2 bases from J, with 11 bases in between. CDR1 is SGHDN, CDR2 FVKESK, per germline. CDR3 length: 14 residues. The chain's CDR3 is CASSHGAGPYEQYF. CDR3 nucleotide sequence: TGTGCCAGCAGCCACGGGGCGGGGCCCTACGAGCAGTACTTC. The complete variable domain, with remaining parts taken from reference TRBV14 and TRBJ2-7, reads EAGVTQFPSHSVIEKGQTVTLRCDPISGHDNLYWYRRVMGKEIKFLLHFVKESKQDESGMPNNRFLAERTGGTYSTLKVQPAELEDSGVYFCASSHGAGPYEQYFGPGTRLTVT.

This sequence joins TRBV7-6 and TRBJ2-1, with 9 bases lining up with TRBD1. From germline, CDR1 is SGHVS and CDR2 FNYEAQ. The CDR3 runs to 16 residues. The V gene end was trimmed by 5 bases and the J gene end by 6 bases; junction bases not matched to a gene: 11. The CDR3 spells CASSLGYRGPSNEQFF. The CDR3, as DNA: TGTGCCAGCAGCCTGGGCTACAGGGGGCCGAGCAATGAGCAGTTCTTC.

This chain connects TRBV28 to TRBJ1-5, with 9 bases aligning to TRBD1. With V trimmed by 9 bases and J by 3 bases, 12 bases remained unmatched. Germline CDR1 reads MDHEN; CDR2 reads SYDVKM. This CDR3 has 16 amino acids. The CDR3 spells CASASGQGRYNQPQHF. In nucleotides, the CDR3 is TGTGCCAGTGCTTCGGGACAGGGCAGATACAATCAGCCCCAGCATTTT.